This passage covers 19 T cell receptor beta chains from one sample sequenced in a study of tumor and adjacent non-tumor tissue in lung cancer. The library came from three nested PCR rounds adapted from ARM-PCR protocols. TCRdb analysed the multiplex PCR reads with MiXCR anew, one entry per CDR3 protein. Among fewer than 45,000 distinct CDR3 sequences listed, roughly three fifths were seen once. RNA was extracted from bulk tissue without any cell sorting. More than 3 cm separated this lung sample from the edge of the tumor. The sequencing sample was made of distant non-tumor lung tissue. These receptors were taken from a woman aged 40 to 50 with non-small cell lung cancer.

This clonotype was found once. At one end, the junction sequence differs from germline, possibly due to a read error. V gene TRBV29-1 combines with J gene TRBJ2-3; 9 nucleotides line up with TRBD2. Germline-derived CDR1 and CDR2 are SQVTM and ANQGSEA. The CDR3 extends over 14 amino acids. The CDR3 here is CGVRLAANTDTQYF. The DNA for the CDR3 is TGCGGCGTGAGACTAGCGGCTAACACAGATACACAGTATTTT.

To note about this clonotype: This sequence may be a read error, since a much larger clone differs from it by one base. The rearrangement joins TRBV10-1 to TRBJ2-3; 12 nucleotides align to TRBD2. CDR3 length: 16 amino acids. Looked up from germline, CDR1 is WNHNN and CDR2 is SYGVQD (reference sequence). CDR3 nucleotide sequence: TGCGCCAACAGTGACGGACTAGCGGGGTCCACAGATACGCAGTATTTT. It encodes CANSDGLAGSTDTQYF.

About this clonotype: Germline is not matched at one junction end, which may reflect a read error. The CDR3 spells CANSPLGTSRFNEQYF. The CDR3 nucleotides are TGTGCCAACAGTCCACTAGGGACTAGCAGGTTCAACGAGCAGTACTTC. The chain recombines TRBV28 with TRBJ2-7, with 9 bases identical to TRBD2. This CDR3 contains 16 residues. CDR1 and CDR2 (germline): MDHEN, SYDVKM.

This clonotype occurred many times. The V and J genes are TRBV4-2 and TRBJ1-3, with D unclear. There are 15 residues in the CDR3. V shed 3 bases and J shed 4 bases, with 13 bases lying between them. The germline CDR1 and CDR2 sequences are LGHNA and YNFKEQ. CDR3 DNA: TGTGCCAGCAGCCACGACCGACGGAAAGGAAACACCATATATTTT. Protein sequence: CASSHDRRKGNTIYF.

To note about this clonotype: The junction differs from germline at one of its ends, possibly a read error. The J gene is TRBJ2-1, the V gene TRBV29-1, with TRBD2 as a possible D gene (5 bases). This CDR3 has 15 residues. The V gene's germline CDR1 is SQVTM and CDR2 ANQGSEA. In DNA, the CDR3 is TGCAGCGGTGAAAGTTCAGGAAACGGGGTCAATGAACAGTTCTTC. The encoded protein is CSGESSGNGVNEQFF.

In its sample, this clonotype was seen many times. V usage is TRBV4-1 and J usage is TRBJ2-5, with 7 bases fitting TRBD2. Germline trimming cut 5 bases from V and 3 bases from J; bases unmatched to any gene: 6. The CDR3 loop spans 14 amino acids. Germline V gene data show CDR1 as MGHRA and CDR2 as YSYEKL. CDR3 coding DNA: TGCGCCAGCAGCACCGGGACTAACGAAGAGACCCAGTACTTC. Translated: CASSTGTNEETQYF.

With respect to this clonotype: One end of the junction fails to match germline, which may point to a read error. The J gene is TRBJ2-1, the V gene TRBV11-2; 7 nucleotides line up with TRBD2. This CDR3 spans 15 amino acids. Per the germline V gene, CDR1 is SGHAT and CDR2 is FQNNGV. Here the CDR3 reads CASSLDPNGGIERSF. The CDR3 nucleotides are TGTGCCAGCAGCTTAGATCCCAACGGGGGGATTGAGCGGTCCTTC.

This clonotype has ten or more counts. This chain connects TRBV28 to TRBJ1-1; D is undetermined. Germline V CDR1 and CDR2: MDHEN, SYDVKM. The CDR3 consists of 15 residues. Trimming removed 5 bases from V and 1 base from J, with 14 bases in between. CDR3 DNA: TGTGCCAGCAGTCACGCTGCGTCGGGGAACACTGAAGCTTTCTTT. This translates into CASSHAASGNTEAFF.

Worth noting for this clonotype: One base away lies a much larger clone, so this may be a sequencing read error. V usage is TRBV20-1 and J usage is TRBJ2-3; no clear D. CDR1 DFQATT and CDR2 SNEGSKA come from the germline V gene (reference sequence). The CDR3 sequence is 10 residues long. In nucleotides, the CDR3 is TGCAGAATGGACCCAGATACGCAGTATTTT. Translation: CRMDPDTQYF.

The rearrangement uses TRBV28 and TRBJ1-2; 7 nucleotides match TRBD1. Trimming at V came to 6 bases and at J to 4 bases, leaving 14 bases not matched to a gene. This CDR3 spans 16 amino acids. The germline gives CDR1 MDHEN, CDR2 SYDVKM. CDR3 in DNA: TGTGCCAGCAGCCCGAAGGGGGCGATGAACCTCTATGGCTACACCTTC. Translation gives CASSPKGAMNLYGYTF.

This clonotype was recorded many times. The chain combines TRBV6-5 with TRBJ2-5; 9 bases line up with TRBD2. The CDR3 has 16 residues. The ends lost 5 bases at V and 3 bases at J; junction bases unmatched: 10. The germline CDR1 and CDR2 sequences are MNHEY and SVGAGI. CDR3 coding DNA: TGTGCCAGCAGTCCCTACTTAGCGGGGGAGGAAGAGACCCAGTACTTC. Its protein product is CASSPYLAGEEETQYF.

Comment on this clonotype: Here the CDR3 omits its conserved ending phenylalanine or tryptophan, so a read error is the likely source. CDR3 sequence (DNA): TGTGCCAGCAGTTTTCCCAGAGCGGAGGGCCCCTCCTACGAGCAGTACCTC. Translation gives CASSFPRAEGPSYEQYL. The genes are TRBV28 and TRBJ2-7; D is perhaps TRBD2 (6 bases). Between the trimmed V and J ends, which lost 3 bases and 0 bases, there was a span of 18 bases. The CDR3 has 17 amino acids. Germline values: CDR1 MDHEN, CDR2 SYDVKM.

The chain links TRBV11-3 to TRBJ2-1, with 7 bases aligning to TRBD2. The V gene end was trimmed by 9 bases and the J gene end by 12 bases; junction bases not matched to a gene: 17. There are 14 residues in the CDR3. The germline V gene encodes CDR1 SGHNT and CDR2 YENEEA. CDR3 sequence reads: CARPGTNGIGGQFF. DNA for the CDR3: TGTGCCAGGCCCGGGACTAACGGGATCGGTGGGCAGTTCTTC.

As regards this clonotype: A single base separates this from a much larger clone, so it may be a read error. Likely a read error: the CDR3 ends without its conserved phenylalanine or tryptophan. This chain joins TRBV5-5 and TRBJ1-5; the D gene is possibly TRBD1 (5 bases). Trimming removed 3 bases at V and 4 bases at J, with 11 bases between. The CDR3 contains 14 residues. The germline V gene has CDR1 SGHKS and CDR2 YYEKEE (reference sequence). The CDR3 region is CASSSQGANQPQHL. The CDR3 DNA is TGTGCCAGCAGCTCGCAGGGCGCAAATCAGCCCCAGCATCTT.

This chain joins TRBV11-2 and TRBJ2-3, with D perhaps TRBD1 (6 bases). Germline assignment: CDR1 SGHAT and CDR2 FQNNGV. CDR3 length equals 14 residues. V lost 10 bases, J lost 8 bases, and 22 bases lay in between. The CDR3 nucleotides read TGTGCCATTAGCTGCACGGGCACGGACAGTACGCAGTATTTT. Its translation is CAISCTGTDSTQYF.

A word on this clonotype: A junction end diverges from the germline sequence, so it may reflect a read error. The rearrangement links TRBV11-3 to TRBJ2-7; 8 bases fit TRBD2. Germline CDR1 and CDR2: SGHNT and YENEEA. The CDR3 length is 16 residues. The CDR3 DNA follows: TGTGCCAGCAGCACCTCTCTTCGGGGGGGGACCTACGGGCAGTACTTC. Translation: CASSTSLRGGTYGQYF.

As for this clonotype: A read error may be the cause here, since a much bigger clone is one base away. This chain links TRBV7-2 with TRBJ2-3, with 7 positions matching TRBD2. CDR3 length equals 14 residues. V gave up 7 bases and J gave up 7 bases; unmatched junction bases: 11. Germline CDR1 reads SGHTA; CDR2 reads FQGNSA. CDR3 bases: TGTGCCAGCAAGGCTAGCGGTTCGGTTAATACGCAGTATTTT. Protein sequence: CASKASGSVNTQYF.

This clonotype was detected a few times. The chain combines TRBV9 with TRBJ1-2; unclear D gene. The CDR3 is made up of 13 amino acids. Trimming pared 6 bases from V and 3 bases from J, leaving 12 bases between. Germline assignment: CDR1 SGDLS and CDR2 YYNGEE. Here the CDR3 reads CASTPGSHYGYTF. The CDR3 coding sequence is TGTGCCAGCACCCCCGGCAGCCACTATGGCTACACCTTC.

Comments on this clonotype: At one of its ends the junction is not consistent with the germline gene, which may arise from a read error. The V call is TRBV12-3 or TRBV12-4, the J call TRBJ2-7, with TRBD2 matching over 11 bases. CDR3 length: 14 amino acids. CDR3 DNA: TGTGCCAGTAGTTTAGCGGGGGGGCCCTACGAGGAGTACTTC. Its translation: CASSLAGGPYEEYF.